The 30 T cell receptor beta chains below were found in one sample sequenced in a study of cytomegalovirus exposure and HLA in healthy donors. Amplification used 60 Vbeta primers and 13 Jbeta primers. Profiled with immunoSEQ multiplex PCR; TCRdb holds only in-frame clones, not every one. The sample lists about 160,000 clones; around 84% were seen once. The sequenced material came from PBMCs. The source is a woman in her thirties or forties in good health and CMV-seronegative.

The gene calls are TRBV7-9 and TRBJ2-1, with TRBD2 identical over 8 bases. Germline loops: CDR1 SEHNR, CDR2 FQNEAQ (reference sequence). The J segment lost 6 bases and the V segment lost 1 base, leaving 5 bases of the junction unmatched. The CDR3 is 15 residues long. The CDR3 DNA reads TGTGCCAGCAGCTTAGGGGCTAGCGGGTCCAATGAGCAGTTCTTC. This encodes CASSLGASGSNEQFF.

The J gene is TRBJ2-5, the V gene TRBV5-1; 10 bases fit TRBD2. V shed 0 bases, J shed 3 bases, and the junction held 8 bases outside the gene matches. Germline V gene lookup returns CDR1 SGHRS and CDR2 YFSETQ. The CDR3 is made up of 17 amino acids. In nucleotides, the CDR3 is TGCGCCAGCAGCTTGGCTTCTAGCGGGGGAGGGGAAGAGACCCAGTACTTC. Residues: CASSLASSGGGEETQYF.

The CDR3 nucleotides are TGTGCCAGCAGCTTTCGGGGGGAGCAGTACTTC. Encoded protein: CASSFRGEQYF. The J gene is TRBJ2-7, the V gene TRBV5-4, with D possibly matching TRBD2 (6 bases). This CDR3 region has 11 residues. V lost 2 bases to trimming and J lost 7 bases, with 7 bases between them. CDR1 is SGHNT and CDR2 is YYREEE in the germline V gene (reference sequence).

The chain uses TRBV5-1 and TRBJ1-2; 7 bases are shared with TRBD1. Germline V lookup: CDR1 SGHRS, CDR2 YFSETQ. V shed 3 bases, J shed 4 bases, and the junction held 18 bases outside the gene matches. There are 18 residues in the CDR3. The CDR3 loop is CASSSFQGGSGTAYGYTF. CDR3 sequence (DNA): TGCGCCAGCAGCTCCTTTCAGGGGGGAAGTGGGACAGCCTATGGCTACACCTTC.

This chain uses TRBV28 with TRBJ1-1; TRBD1 aligns across 9 bases. Trimming took 7 bases from V and 5 from J; bases not matched to a gene: 5. The CDR3 consists of 13 residues. Germline V CDR1 and CDR2: MDHEN, SYDVKM. Here the CDR3 reads CASKGTGRTEAFF. The CDR3 nucleotides read TGTGCCAGCAAAGGGACAGGGCGAACTGAAGCTTTCTTT.

The chain links TRBV5-1 to TRBJ2-1; 8 bases align to TRBD1. The length of the CDR3 is 16 residues. From germline, CDR1 is SGHRS and CDR2 YFSETQ. With V trimmed by 0 bases and J by 8 bases, 10 bases remained unmatched. The CDR3 protein is CASSLDTAGGEDEQFF. The CDR3 bases are TGCGCCAGCAGCTTGGATACGGCAGGGGGCGAAGATGAGCAGTTCTTC.

In nucleotides, the CDR3 is TGTGCCAGCAGCGCCGGACTAGCGGGGGACCCCTACGAGCAGTACTTC. As protein: CASSAGLAGDPYEQYF. This chain uses TRBV5-4 with TRBJ2-7; 13 bases fit TRBD2. Germline lookup yields CDR1 SGHNT and CDR2 YYREEE (reference sequence). CDR3 size: 16 residues. The V and J ends lost 4 bases and 2 bases, in that order; junction bases with no gene match: 6.

The gene calls are TRBV19 and TRBJ2-2; 7 positions match TRBD2. Germline lookup yields CDR1 LNHDA and CDR2 SQIVND (reference sequence). V lost 7 bases and J lost 6; bases outside the gene matches: 8. This CDR3 contains 14 residues. The CDR3 coding sequence is TGTGCCAGTATGAGGGGAGGGTTGGCCGGGGAGCTGTTTTTT. Translating it yields CASMRGGLAGELFF.

This chain uses TRBV5-1 with TRBJ1-3, with a tentative D call TRBD1 (5 bases). V gave up 0 bases and J gave up 0 bases, with 19 bases separating them. This CDR3 is built from 19 residues. CDR1 is SGHRS and CDR2 is YFSETQ in the germline V gene. The CDR3 bases are TGCGCCAGCAGCTTGGATAAGCGCGAAACAGGACACTCTGGAAACACCATATATTTT. As protein: CASSLDKRETGHSGNTIYF.

Written as DNA, the CDR3 is TGTGCCAGCACCGCCTCCCGTAGCGGGGGGGGAAACACCGGGGAGCTGTTTTTT. This translates into CASTASRSGGGNTGELFF. The gene calls are TRBV7-9 and TRBJ2-2; 11 bases match TRBD2. The V and J ends lost 7 bases and 2 bases, in that order; junction bases with no gene match: 12. The CDR3 consists of 18 residues. CDR1 and CDR2 from the germline V gene are SEHNR and FQNEAQ (reference sequence).

The chain has TRBV5-4 and TRBJ2-1; 8 nucleotides align to TRBD2. J gave up 6 bases and V 4 bases, and 6 bases lay outside the gene matches. Looked up from germline, CDR1 is SGHNT and CDR2 is YYREEE (reference sequence). The CDR3 covers 14 residues. CDR3: CASSLPTSVNEQFF. The CDR3 bases are TGTGCCAGCAGCCTACCGACTAGCGTCAATGAGCAGTTCTTC.

The V call is TRBV5-1, the J call TRBJ1-6; no definite D call. Germline CDR1 reads SGHRS; CDR2 reads YFSETQ. The CDR3 sequence is 15 residues long. V was cut by 0 bases and J by 3 bases, with 7 bases left in between. The CDR3 reads CASSLDVSYNSPLHF. DNA for the CDR3: TGCGCCAGCAGCTTGGATGTCAGCTATAATTCACCCCTCCACTTT.

The chain is built from TRBV2 and TRBJ1-2; D is unresolved. The CDR3 covers 11 residues. The germline V gene encodes CDR1 SNHLY and CDR2 FYNNEI. Trimming took off 6 bases at V and 4 bases at J, with 6 bases between the two ends. CDR3 bases: TGTGCCAGCAGCGCCGGCTATGGCTACACCTTC. Residues: CASSAGYGYTF.

The chain employs TRBV5-1 and TRBJ2-5; 10 bases match TRBD1. The better agreement between TRBJ2-7 and the DNA end casts doubt on the J call. CDR1 is SGHRS, CDR2 YFSETQ, per germline. This CDR3 has 15 residues. The CDR3 DNA sequence: TGCGCCAGCAGCCGGAATGGGGACAGGGGTAACGAGCAGTACTTC. Its protein is CASSRNGDRGNEQYF.

The chain couples TRBV12-1 to TRBJ1-4; the DNA was not compared with TRBD1, the D call given in the table. TRBV12-1 is given as a pseudogene. This CDR3 contains 13 residues. This CDR3 is CASTGWPNEKLFF. The CDR3 bases are TGTGCCAGCACAGGGTGGCCTAATGAAAAACTGTTTTTT.

This clone was counted once. V usage is TRBV14 and J usage is TRBJ2-7, with TRBD1 identical over 8 bases. Germline V lookup: CDR1 SGHDN, CDR2 FVKESK. The CDR3 has 14 amino acids. J gave up 3 bases and V 4 bases, and 5 bases lay outside the gene matches. The CDR3, as DNA: TGTGCCAGCAGCCGATGGACAGGGAGCTACGAGCAGTACTTC. Translation gives CASSRWTGSYEQYF.

A few counts support this clone. This chain uses TRBV10-3 with TRBJ2-5, with 10 positions matching TRBD1. This CDR3 is 14 amino acids long. CDR1 is ENHRY, CDR2 SYGVKD, per germline. The ends lost 4 bases at V and 2 bases at J; junction bases unmatched: 1. The CDR3 reads CAISVDRGQETQYF. Written as DNA, the CDR3 is TGTGCCATCAGTGTGGACAGGGGGCAAGAGACCCAGTACTTC.

V is TRBV5-4 and J is TRBJ1-1, with a tentative D call TRBD1 (5 bases). The CDR3 is 14 amino acids. Trimming pared 2 bases from V and 5 bases from J, leaving 13 bases between. CDR1 and CDR2 (germline): SGHNT, YYREEE (reference sequence). The CDR3, as DNA: TGTGCCAGCAGCTTAGTAACGGCAGGGACTGAAGCTTTCTTT. Its translation: CASSLVTAGTEAFF. Full variable domain (missing parts from reference TRBV5-4 and TRBJ1-1): ETGVTQSPTHLIKTRGQQVTLRCSSQSGHNTVSWYQQALGQGPQFIFQYYREEENGRGNFPPRFSGLQFPNYSSELNVNALELDDSALYLCASSLVTAGTEAFFGQGTRLTVV.

V is TRBV18 and J is TRBJ1-2, with 8 bases lining up with TRBD1. This CDR3 is 15 amino acids long. Trimming removed 3 bases from V and 2 bases from J; junction bases left unmatched: 5. Germline CDR1 KGHSH, CDR2 LQKENI. CDR3 nucleotides: TGTGCCAGCTCACCGGGACAGGCTCAGAACTATGGCTACACCTTC. Translation: CASSPGQAQNYGYTF. The full variable domain, in which reference TRBV18 and TRBJ1-2 provide the parts outside the CDR3, is NAGVMQNPRHLVRRRGQEARLRCSPMKGHSHVYWYRQLPEEGLKFMVYLQKENIIDESGMPKERFSAEFPKEGPSILRIQQVVRGDSAAYFCASSPGQAQNYGYTFGSGTRLTVV.

This chain joins TRBV7-2 and TRBJ1-3; D unclear. This CDR3 comprises 14 residues. Trimming cost V 5 bases and J 8 bases, with 16 bases left between them. Germline CDR1 SGHTA, CDR2 FQGNSA. CDR3: CASSPRALGDTIYF. In DNA form, the CDR3 reads TGTGCCAGCAGCCCGCGGGCTCTAGGAGACACCATATATTTT.

The chain is built from TRBV19 and TRBJ1-2, with 7 positions matching TRBD1. The trim removed 3 bases at V and 1 base at J, leaving 8 bases unmatched. The CDR3 length is 16 residues. Germline-derived CDR1 and CDR2 are LNHDA and SQIVND (reference sequence). CDR3 nucleotide sequence: TGTGCCAGTAGTATCCTTCTACAGGGGAGTAACTATGGCTACACCTTC. Protein: CASSILLQGSNYGYTF. Combining the CDR3 with reference TRBV19 and TRBJ1-2 gives the whole variable domain DGGITQSPKYLFRKEGQNVTLSCEQNLNHDAMYWYRQDPGQGLRLIYYSQIVNDFQKGDIAEGYSVSREKKESFPLTVTSAQKNPTAFYLCASSILLQGSNYGYTFGSGTRLTVV.

The rearrangement uses TRBV5-1 and TRBJ2-7; 8 bases line up with TRBD1. J gave up 6 bases and V 3 bases, and 2 bases lay outside the gene matches. The CDR3 consists of 12 residues. CDR1 and CDR2 from the germline V gene are SGHRS and YFSETQ. CDR3 coding DNA: TGCGCCAGCAGCTACGGACAGGGCGAGCAGTACTTC. This translates into CASSYGQGEQYF. The variable domain in full, completed from reference TRBV5-1 and TRBJ2-7, reads KAGVTQTPRYLIKTRGQQVTLSCSPISGHRSVSWYQQTPGQGLQFLFEYFSETQRNKGNFPGRFSGRQFSNSRSEMNVSTLELGDSALYLCASSYGQGEQYFGPGTRLTVT.

The chain joins TRBV27 to TRBJ1-6; 7 bases map to TRBD1. The CDR3 loop spans 18 amino acids. Germline V CDR1 and CDR2: MNHEY, SMNVEV (reference sequence). Unmatched junction bases numbered 7, after V lost 2 bases and J lost 0 bases. This CDR3 is CASSLRRKGASYNSPLHF. CDR3 nucleotide sequence: TGTGCCAGCAGTTTAAGGAGGAAGGGGGCCTCCTATAATTCACCCCTCCACTTT.

This chain links TRBV28 with TRBJ1-2, with D perhaps TRBD1 (6 bases). The CDR3 is made up of 16 amino acids. Looked up from germline, CDR1 is MDHEN and CDR2 is SYDVKM. V lost 3 bases and J lost 6, with 20 bases in between. CDR3 sequence (DNA): TGTGCCAGCAGTTTCCCTATGAGAACGGGGGGCGATGGCTACACCTTC. Amino acid sequence: CASSFPMRTGGDGYTF.

V usage is TRBV5-4 and J usage is TRBJ2-7, with TRBD2 matching over 7 bases. The V gene end was trimmed by 4 bases and the J gene end by 2 bases; junction bases not matched to a gene: 6. CDR1 SGHNT and CDR2 YYREEE come from the germline V gene (reference sequence). This CDR3 has 14 residues. CDR3 amino acids: CASSVGLDAYEQYF. CDR3 nucleotides: TGTGCCAGCAGCGTCGGACTAGATGCCTACGAGCAGTACTTC.

This chain links TRBV5-1 with TRBJ2-7, with 9 bases lining up with TRBD1. The CDR3 covers 14 residues. J gave up 7 bases and V 0 bases, and 5 bases lay outside the gene matches. Germline-derived CDR1 and CDR2 are SGHRS and YFSETQ. The CDR3 sequence is CASSLEGQGQEQYF. DNA for the CDR3: TGCGCCAGCAGCTTGGAGGGACAGGGTCAGGAGCAGTACTTC.

The rearrangement uses TRBV2 and TRBJ1-6; 7 bases map to TRBD1. Germline CDR1 and CDR2: SNHLY and FYNNEI. CDR3 length equals 13 residues. Trimming removed 5 bases from V and 9 bases from J; junction bases left unmatched: 4. DNA for the CDR3: TGTGCCAGCAGTTGGACAGGACCTTCACCCCTCCACTTT. Protein product: CASSWTGPSPLHF.

The chain employs TRBV28 and TRBJ2-1; possible D gene TRBD1, 5 bases. The V gene lost 6 bases and the J gene lost 6 bases, with 21 bases spanning the gap. This CDR3 is 16 amino acids long. Per the germline V gene, CDR1 is MDHEN and CDR2 is SYDVKM. CDR3 sequence (DNA): TGTGCCAGCAGGTCGCTCATGGGGCGTAAGATCAATGAGCAGTTCTTC. It translates to CASRSLMGRKINEQFF.

This clone was counted a few times. The chain links TRBV6-1 to TRBJ2-1; D is perhaps TRBD2 (6 bases). V lost 3 bases to trimming and J lost 5 bases, with 17 bases between them. Germline-derived CDR1 and CDR2 are MNHNS and SASEGT. The CDR3 extends over 16 amino acids. The CDR3 DNA sequence: TGTGCCAGCAGTGACCCCGGGAGAACGGGACACAATGAGCAGTTCTTC. This sequence encodes CASSDPGRTGHNEQFF.

The chain employs TRBV7-8 and TRBJ1-1, with D possibly matching TRBD1 (6 bases). This CDR3 spans 16 amino acids. CDR1 SGHVS and CDR2 FQNEAQ come from the germline V gene. Trimming shortened V by 5 bases and J by 5 bases, and 21 bases separated the two germline ends. For the CDR3, the DNA is TGTGCCAGCAGCCAACTTTCGGCAGGGGAGGGAACTGAAGCTTTCTTT. Its translation: CASSQLSAGEGTEAFF.